This T cell receptor beta chain was profiled in a study of blood T cell repertoires in COVID-19 (dated by TCRdb to the early 2020s). In the study overall: The collaborator samples originated in the United States, Italy and Spain and spanned the acute and convalescent phases of COVID-19. The material from the prospective study consisted of cDNA or gDNA derived from T cells, B-cell-depleted T cells, or PBMCs. Subjects who had been exposed to COVID-19, were actively infected with it, or had recovered from it provided the deeply sampled blood TCRbeta repertoires that made up the dataset. A freely available public database, intended as a resource for researchers studying the immune response to SARS-CoV-2, is where the repertoires were released. The samples were drawn from the first 160 participants of the ongoing ImmuneRACE study and from 1,200 or so subjects provided by 6 global collaborators. Sample metadata almost always included a de-identified subject ID, COVID-19 status, age in years and sex. Where available, HLA class I and class II types were obtained from metadata supplied by the sample provider rather than from assay-based typing. The investigation overall reported the following: How much clinical and demographic metadata was included differed by source and by participant, and the metadata was provided uncurated.

The immunoSEQ Assay, a bias-controlled multiplex PCR, was used to amplify TCRbeta CDR3 regions from genomic DNA. Per the original workflow: Nucleated cell counts per sample were estimated from amplification of reference gene primers within the assay. Sequence reads were collapsed and filtered to measure the absolute abundance of every unique TCRbeta CDR3 rearrangement. For each sample, productive Simpson clonality was calculated by taking the square root of Simpson's diversity index across productive rearrangements. TCRdb retrieved this table from immuneACCESS and kept in-frame rearrangements only. Not all clones are present; in checked studies, unresolved V genes account for under half, and no reason is known for the remainder. The DNA was the basis for D and trimming; V, J and clone size are from that table. The sample table lists 75,000 to 90,000 clones, 70% to 90% of them with a count of one. The ten largest account for approximately 10% of the sample.

Notes on this clone: Its target antigen remains unknown. No clone much larger than this one lies a single base away; base qualities are absent.

Collaborating institutions collected whole blood in K2EDTA tubes following their own protocols. For TCRbeta analysis, collaborators shipped samples as frozen whole blood, isolated PBMCs, or DNA extracted from either of those sample types. The cysteine opens and the phenylalanine closes a CDR3 of 15 amino acids. Only the CDR3 part of the read is kept: 45 bases, read in frame from the first base. Sequences MNHNS (CDR1) and SASEGT (CDR2) are obtained from the germline V gene. The V end loses 1 base and the J end loses 5 bases, and a stretch of 14 bases separates them. The V and J segments used are TRBV6-1 and TRBJ1-1; a tentative D match to TRBD1 spans 5 bases. The receptor was derived from a human donor in a cohort sampled during active COVID-19. Sequenced sample: peripheral blood. The DNA reads TGTGCCAGCAGTGAAGTGGCGGGGGGAGAGACTGAAGCTTTCTTT. It codes for CASSEVAGGETEAFF.